This T cell receptor (beta chain) is from a study of early T cells in non-severe SARS-CoV-2 infection. This clonotype has just a few counts. The CDR3 sequence is 13 residues long. Germline V gene sequence: CDR1 SGHTA, CDR2 FQGNSA. With 1 base removed from V and 6 bases from J, the gap between germline ends came to 7 bases. TCRdb re-called the 5' RACE reads with MiXCR, one entry per CDR3 protein. The sample yields tens of thousands of distinct CDR3 sequences, 10% seen once. The sequence came from an adult who was a healthcare worker with PCR-confirmed SARS-CoV-2 infection or an uninfected control (not recorded which). The V gene is TRBV7-2, the J gene TRBJ1-5; D is uncertain. The specimen sequenced was whole blood. Written as DNA, the CDR3 is TGTGCCAGCAGCTTAGTGTCTTTTCAGCCCCAGCATTTT. Translating it yields CASSLVSFQPQHF.